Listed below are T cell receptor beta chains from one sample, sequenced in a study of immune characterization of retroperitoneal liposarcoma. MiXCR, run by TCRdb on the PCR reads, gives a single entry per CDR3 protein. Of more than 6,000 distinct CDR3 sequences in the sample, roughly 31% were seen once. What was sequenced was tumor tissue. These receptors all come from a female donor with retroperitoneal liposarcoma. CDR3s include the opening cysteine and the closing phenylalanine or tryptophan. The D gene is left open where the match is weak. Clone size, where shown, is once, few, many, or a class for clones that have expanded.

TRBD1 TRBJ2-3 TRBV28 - CASSRDRISTDTQYF TGTGCCAGCAGTCGGGACAGGATAAGCACAGATACGCAGTATTTT
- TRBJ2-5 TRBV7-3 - CASSTHYGETQYF TGTGCCAGCAGCACTCACTACGGAGAGACCCAGTACTTC
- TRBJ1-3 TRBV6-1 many CASRTDFSGNTIYF TGTGCCAGCAGAACGGACTTCTCTGGAAACACCATATATTTT
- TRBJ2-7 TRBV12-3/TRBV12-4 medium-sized CASSGGYEQYF TGTGCCAGCAGTGGGGGCTACGAGCAGTACTTC
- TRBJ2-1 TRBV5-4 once CASSPAGSKTYEQFF TGTGCCAGCAGCCCGGCTGGGTCCAAAACCTACGAGCAGTTCTTC
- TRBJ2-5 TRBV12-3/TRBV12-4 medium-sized CASSPRTSTYLRETQYF TGTGCCAGCAGCCCCCGAACTAGCACCTACCTTAGGGAGACCCAGTACTTC
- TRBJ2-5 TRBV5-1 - CASSESGTQETQYF TGCGCCAGCAGCGAGTCCGGGACCCAAGAGACCCAGTACTTC
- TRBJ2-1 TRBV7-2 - CASSELALDEQFF TGTGCCAGCAGTGAGCTAGCCCTGGATGAGCAGTTCTTC
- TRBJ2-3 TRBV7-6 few CASSLGSRSTDTQYF TGTGCCAGCAGCTTAGGATCTCGAAGCACAGATACGCAGTATTTT
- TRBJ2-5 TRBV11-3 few CASSPRTKTETQYF TGTGCCAGCAGCCCCCGGACTAAAACGGAGACCCAGTACTTC
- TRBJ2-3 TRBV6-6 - CASSFDPSDTQYF TGTGCCAGCAGTTTTGACCCATCAGATACGCAGTATTTT
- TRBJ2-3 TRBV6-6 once CASSYLSGMSTDTQYF TGTGCCAGCAGTTACCTGAGCGGCATGAGCACAGATACGCAGTATTTT
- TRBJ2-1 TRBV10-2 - CATSGPKNEQFF TGCGCCACGTCAGGTCCTAAAAATGAGCAGTTCTTC
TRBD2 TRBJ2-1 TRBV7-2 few CASSLSGTSGSMKTQFF TGTGCCAGCAGCTTATCCGGGACTAGCGGGAGTATGAAGACCCAGTTCTTC
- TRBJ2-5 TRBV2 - CASSVTRGQETQYF TGTGCCAGCAGTGTGACTAGAGGCCAAGAGACCCAGTACTTC
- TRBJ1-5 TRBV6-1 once CASTEGPQRQPQHF TGTGCCAGCACCGAGGGGCCACAAAGGCAGCCCCAGCATTTT
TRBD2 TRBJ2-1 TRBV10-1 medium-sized CASSDGTSGVSGEQFF TGCGCCAGCAGTGATGGGACTAGCGGGGTGAGCGGTGAGCAGTTCTTC
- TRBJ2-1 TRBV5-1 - CASRQGGEETQFF TGCGCCAGCAGACAGGGCGGGGAGGAGACCCAGTTCTTC
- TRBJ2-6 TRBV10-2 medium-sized CASTPGLSGANVLTF TGCGCCAGCACACCAGGGCTCTCTGGGGCCAACGTCCTGACTTTC
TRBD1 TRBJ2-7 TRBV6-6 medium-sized CASSGQGSGYYEQYF TGTGCCAGCAGCGGACAGGGTTCGGGCTACTACGAGCAGTACTTC
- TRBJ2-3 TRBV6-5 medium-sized CASSYRDSTDTQYF TGTGCCAGCAGTTACCGGGACAGCACAGATACGCAGTATTTT
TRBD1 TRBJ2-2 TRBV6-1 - CASTTDRVGNTGELFF TGTGCCAGCACTACCGACAGGGTCGGGAACACCGGGGAGCTGTTTTTT
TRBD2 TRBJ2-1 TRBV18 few CASSPTGLAGENEQFF TGTGCCAGCTCACCAACCGGACTAGCGGGAGAAAATGAGCAGTTCTTC
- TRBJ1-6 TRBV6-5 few CASSNQQGRDNSPLHF TGTGCCAGCAGTAACCAACAGGGACGAGATAATTCACCCCTCCACTTT
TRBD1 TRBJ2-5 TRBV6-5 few CASSYGLTGGGETQYF TGTGCCAGCAGTTACGGGTTGACAGGGGGTGGCGAGACCCAGTACTTC
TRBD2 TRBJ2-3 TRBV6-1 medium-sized CASSPSAGGRDTQYF TGTGCCAGCAGTCCTTCCGCGGGAGGGCGTGATACGCAGTATTTT
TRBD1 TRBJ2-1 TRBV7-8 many CASSHRGLSYNEQFF TGTGCCAGCAGCCACAGGGGGCTTTCCTACAATGAGCAGTTCTTC
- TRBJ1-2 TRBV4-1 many CASSREGQNYGYTF TGCGCCAGCAGCCGGGAAGGACAGAACTATGGCTACACCTTC
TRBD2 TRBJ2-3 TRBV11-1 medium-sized CASSLAGGPGDTQYF TGTGCCAGCAGCTTAGCGGGAGGGCCGGGAGATACGCAGTATTTT
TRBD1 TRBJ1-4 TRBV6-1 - CASSEVPGQGTEKLFF TGTGCCAGCAGTGAAGTCCCGGGACAGGGGACTGAAAAACTGTTTTTT
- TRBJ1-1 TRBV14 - CASSQEGGFTEAFF TGTGCCAGCAGCCAAGAGGGAGGGTTCACTGAAGCTTTCTTT
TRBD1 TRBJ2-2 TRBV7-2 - CASSLELRGLSGELFF TGTGCCAGCAGCTTAGAACTCAGGGGGCTATCGGGGGAGCTGTTTTTT
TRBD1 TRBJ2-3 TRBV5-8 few CASSGGTGTSTDTQYF TGTGCCAGCAGCGGAGGGACAGGAACTAGCACAGATACGCAGTATTTT